This entry lists 24 T cell receptor beta chains sequenced from one sample in a study of metastatic and nonmetastatic thyroid tumors. All patients reached thyroid surgery having received no treatment beforehand. Using MiXCR, TCRdb reanalyzed the PCR reads. Of about 33,000 clones in the sample, 18% were seen once. Specimen: blood. Receptor source: a male donor with papillary thyroid cancer or a benign thyroid nodule (not recorded which). Some clones in this sample may be carry-over from other donors' samples.

The chain combines TRBV19 with TRBJ1-5, with D unclear. Germline values: CDR1 LNHDA, CDR2 SQIVND (reference sequence). V was clipped by 4 bases and J by 4 bases, with 11 bases between them. This CDR3 region has 14 residues. This CDR3 is CASSKWAWNQPQHF. In DNA, the CDR3 is TGTGCCAGTAGTAAGTGGGCGTGGAATCAGCCCCAGCATTTT.

This clone is medium-sized within its sample. This chain connects TRBV6-2 or TRBV6-3 to TRBJ2-3, with 11 positions matching TRBD2. CDR1 is MNHEY, CDR2 SVGEGT, per germline. The CDR3 length is 15 residues. Trimming cost V 6 bases and J 4 bases; bases outside gene matches: 6. This CDR3 reads CASSPSGGTPDTQYF. In DNA form, the CDR3 reads TGTGCCAGCAGCCCTAGCGGGGGGACCCCAGATACGCAGTATTTT.

This clone was recorded many times. Other DNA sequences of this sample code for an identical CDR3. V and J are TRBV10-2 and TRBJ1-1; the D gene is possibly TRBD1 (6 bases). This CDR3 has 13 amino acids. Deletions cut 0 bases from V and 4 bases from J, with 6 bases between. Looked up from germline, CDR1 is WSHSY and CDR2 is SAAADI. CDR3: CASSESGGTEAFF. The CDR3 DNA follows: TGCGCCAGCAGTGAGTCAGGGGGCACTGAAGCTTTCTTT.

In its sample, this clone ranks as medium-sized (0.01 to 0.1%). This chain uses TRBV27 with TRBJ1-1, with D unresolved. The CDR3 is 15 amino acids. The ends were cut back, 6 bases at V and 5 bases at J, with 19 bases in the middle. Germline CDR1 and CDR2: MNHEY and SMNVEV (reference sequence). The CDR3 DNA reads TGTGCCAGCAGGCCCTCGAGGGTAGTGTATACTGAAGCTTTCTTT. Protein product: CASRPSRVVYTEAFF.

There are a few counts of this clone. The chain joins TRBV9 to TRBJ2-5; 8 bases are a match to TRBD1. The CDR3 consists of 15 residues. V shed 0 bases and J 2 bases; nucleotides not matched to a gene: 3. Germline V gene sequence: CDR1 SGDLS, CDR2 YYNGEE. Here the CDR3 DNA reads TGTGCCAGCAGCGTAGTGACAGGGGTTCAAGAGACCCAGTACTTC. It translates to CASSVVTGVQETQYF.

The V and J genes are TRBV5-5 and TRBJ1-1, with no clear D. Germline V gene lookup returns CDR1 SGHKS and CDR2 YYEKEE (reference sequence). V gave up 4 bases and J gave up 0 bases, with 13 bases separating them. This CDR3 has 15 residues. The CDR3 spells CASSPLFGMNTEAFF. The CDR3 DNA is TGTGCCAGCAGCCCCCTTTTCGGCATGAACACTGAAGCTTTCTTT.

This clone was detected only a few times. A much larger clone differs by one base, so this may be a read error. The chain is built from TRBV4-1 and TRBJ2-5; no clear D gene. Germline V lookup: CDR1 MGHRA, CDR2 YSYEKL. V was cut by 2 bases and J by 1 base, with 8 bases left in between. The length of the CDR3 is 14 residues. The CDR3: CASSQFVIQETQYF. Written as DNA, the CDR3 is TGCGCCAGCAGCCAATTTGTGATCCAAGAGACCCAGTACTTC.

This clone was counted ten times or more. J is TRBJ2-2 and V is TRBV4-3; 8 bases map to TRBD2. This CDR3 region has 17 residues. The germline V gene has CDR1 LGHNA and CDR2 YSLEER. The trim removed 0 bases at V and 2 bases at J, leaving 5 bases unmatched. The CDR3 reads CASSQDPAGVNTGELFF. The CDR3 DNA sequence: TGCGCCAGCAGCCAAGATCCAGCGGGGGTTAACACCGGGGAGCTGTTTTTT.

This clone appeared a few times. The genes are TRBV28 and TRBJ1-1; D remains unclear. Germline CDR1 MDHEN, CDR2 SYDVKM. The CDR3 has 15 residues. The V and J ends lost 2 bases and 6 bases respectively, with 16 bases between them. The CDR3 is CASSLESGAESEAFF. DNA of the CDR3: TGTGCCAGCAGTTTAGAGTCGGGCGCGGAGTCTGAAGCTTTCTTT.

This clone was detected many times. V is TRBV11-3 and J is TRBJ2-1; TRBD1 matches at 9 bases. Germline lookup yields CDR1 SGHNT and CDR2 YENEEA. The J segment lost 5 bases and the V segment lost 4 bases, leaving 6 bases of the junction unmatched. The length of the CDR3 is 15 residues. CDR3: CASSYRQGDHNEQFF. The CDR3, as DNA: TGTGCCAGCAGCTACCGACAGGGGGACCACAATGAGCAGTTCTTC.

This clone appeared a single time. An end of the junction differs from the germline gene, which may be a read error. This sequence joins TRBV5-1 and TRBJ2-1, with D maybe TRBD1 (5 bases). CDR1 is SGHRS, CDR2 YFSETQ, per germline. The CDR3 consists of 16 residues. DNA of the CDR3: TGCGCCAGCAGCCTGACACCCAGGACAAGCTACAATGAGCGGTTCTTC. It encodes CASSLTPRTSYNERFF.

The sample holds many counts of this clone. The chain is built from TRBV12-3 or TRBV12-4 and TRBJ2-7, with TRBD2 matching over 7 bases. J lost 0 bases, V lost 8 bases, and 4 bases had no gene match. This CDR3 is 13 amino acids long. CDR3 in DNA: TGTGCCAGCGAATCTAGCGGCTCCTACGAGCAGTACTTC. Encoded protein: CASESSGSYEQYF.

The table lists this clone with many counts. The rearrangement uses TRBV9 and TRBJ1-5; D gene uncertain. CDR3 length: 15 amino acids. Trimming took off 3 bases at V and 4 bases at J, with 14 bases between the two ends. In germline, CDR1 is SGDLS, CDR2 YYNGEE. In DNA form, the CDR3 reads TGTGCCAGCAGCGCTACGTTAGGCCTAAATCAGCCCCAGCATTTT. It encodes CASSATLGLNQPQHF.

At least ten counts were recorded for this clone. The chain is built from TRBV27 and TRBJ2-5; 12 bases line up with TRBD2. With V trimmed by 6 bases and J by 5 bases, 7 bases remained unmatched. Looked up from germline, CDR1 is MNHEY and CDR2 is SMNVEV (reference sequence). CDR3 length: 15 residues. The CDR3 DNA is TGTGCCAGCAGGCTGACTAGCGGGAGTTGGGAGACCCAGTACTTC. Translated: CASRLTSGSWETQYF.

This clone was recorded a few times. This chain links TRBV28 with TRBJ1-2; tentative D call: TRBD1 (5 bases). The CDR3 runs to 15 residues. Germline assignment: CDR1 MDHEN and CDR2 SYDVKM. Trimming removed 6 bases at V and 4 bases at J, with 18 bases between. CDR3 loop: CASSSGHGVGYGYTF. The CDR3 coding sequence is TGTGCCAGCAGCTCCGGACATGGGGTAGGCTATGGCTACACCTTC.

This clone was observed a few times. The rearrangement uses TRBV6-1 and TRBJ2-6, with D unclear. The CDR3 is 16 residues long. Trimming removed 1 base at V and 2 bases at J, with 9 bases between. The germline V gene has CDR1 MNHNS and CDR2 SASEGT. The CDR3 sequence: CASSEGVTAGANVLTF. In DNA form, the CDR3 reads TGTGCCAGCAGTGAAGGGGTGACCGCTGGGGCCAACGTCCTGACTTTC.

At least ten counts were recorded for this clone. The chain carries TRBV7-9 and TRBJ1-4; TRBD1 agrees at 9 bases. J was trimmed by 10 bases and V by 5 bases; bases with no gene match: 8. Germline V lookup: CDR1 SEHNR, CDR2 FQNEAQ (reference sequence). The CDR3 length is 14 residues. CDR3: CASSLTGGNPKLFF. The CDR3 region has the DNA TGTGCCAGCAGCCTCACAGGGGGCAATCCAAAACTGTTTTTT.

This chain links TRBV11-3 with TRBJ2-2; D ambiguous. Per the germline V gene, CDR1 is SGHNT and CDR2 is YENEEA. The V and J ends lost 5 bases and 1 base respectively, with 8 bases between them. The CDR3 has 14 amino acids. CDR3 sequence: CASSPRQNTGELFF. The CDR3 region has the DNA TGTGCCAGCAGCCCCCGACAGAACACCGGGGAGCTGTTTTTT.

This clone was counted many times. The V gene is TRBV7-9, the J gene TRBJ1-2; 8 bases are a match to TRBD1. V shed 3 bases and J 2 bases; nucleotides not matched to a gene: 5. This CDR3 has 15 amino acids. Germline assignment: CDR1 SEHNR and CDR2 FQNEAQ (reference sequence). CDR3 bases: TGTGCCAGCAGCTTCCCAGGGGGCGCAAACTATGGCTACACCTTC. It is translated as CASSFPGGANYGYTF.

CDR3 protein: CASSLVSLNTEAFF. The CDR3 nucleotides read TGCGCCAGCAGCTTGGTAAGTTTGAACACTGAAGCTTTCTTT. The chain combines TRBV5-1 with TRBJ1-1; D call uncertain. Per germline, CDR1 SGHRS and CDR2 YFSETQ. The CDR3 spans 14 residues. V was shortened by 0 bases and J by 0 bases, with 6 bases between the two germline ends. The full variable domain, with the rest looked up from reference TRBV5-1 and TRBJ1-1, is KAGVTQTPRYLIKTRGQQVTLSCSPISGHRSVSWYQQTPGQGLQFLFEYFSETQRNKGNFPGRFSGRQFSNSRSEMNVSTLELGDSALYLCASSLVSLNTEAFFGQGTRLTVV.

Relative to its sample, this clone is medium-sized. The rearrangement links TRBV6-1 to TRBJ1-6; 8 bases agree with TRBD1. The germline CDR1 and CDR2 sequences are MNHNS and SASEGT. Trimming removed 1 base from V and 9 bases from J; junction bases left unmatched: 5. CDR3 size: 15 residues. The CDR3 coding sequence is TGTGCCAGCAGTGAAGAGGGGCAGGGGGCTTCACCCCTCCACTTT. Protein sequence: CASSEEGQGASPLHF.

The rearrangement joins TRBV6-1 to TRBJ2-1; D is ambiguous. V was clipped by 2 bases and J by 0 bases, with 11 bases between them. The CDR3 contains 16 residues. Germline V CDR1 and CDR2: MNHNS, SASEGT. The CDR3 DNA is TGTGCCAGCAGTGAATCCGGATATAGCTCCTACAATGAGCAGTTCTTC. Amino acids: CASSESGYSSYNEQFF.

This clone showed up just a few times. V and J are TRBV10-3 and TRBJ2-7; 9 bases are a match to TRBD2. Trimming removed 0 bases from V and 6 bases from J; junction bases left unmatched: 9. There are 16 residues in the CDR3. CDR1 is ENHRY, CDR2 SYGVKD, per germline. The CDR3 is CAISESTLAGGLEQYF. The CDR3 DNA follows: TGTGCCATCAGTGAGTCGACACTAGCGGGTGGGCTCGAGCAGTACTTC.

This clone was counted ten times or more. The genes are TRBV5-4 and TRBJ2-3; 8 bases match TRBD2. The germline gives CDR1 SGHNT, CDR2 YYREEE (reference sequence). V lost 3 bases and J lost 6; bases outside the gene matches: 12. CDR3 length: 16 amino acids. As DNA, the CDR3 is TGTGCCAGCAGCTGGGCCTTAGCGGGGCAAGGGGATACGCAGTATTTT. The encoded protein is CASSWALAGQGDTQYF.